This is a list of T cell receptor beta chains from one sample in a study of blood T cell repertoires in COVID-19. The assay was immunoSEQ multiplex PCR, and TCRdb's table has in-frame clones only and misses some. The table has 90,000 to 100,000 clones, about nine tenths seen once. Sample: peripheral blood. The receptors here all came from a man aged 45-65 years with acute or convalescent COVID-19. Each CDR3 is given with its conserved first and last residue. Each record gives: CDR3 protein, CDR3 DNA, J gene, V gene, clone size, D gene. D genes are given only for firm matches. The size of a clone is reported for some rows only, either as once, few or many, or as a class for expanded clones.

CDR3 protein: CATSDSRTAGGTQYF
CDR3 DNA: TGTGCCACCAGTGATTCCCGGACAGCCGGAGGGACCCAGTACTTC
J gene: TRBJ2-5
V gene: TRBV24-1
clone size: -
D gene: -

CDR3 protein: CSVDMSSYNEQFF
CDR3 DNA: TGCAGCGTCGACATGAGCTCCTACAATGAGCAGTTCTTC
J gene: TRBJ2-1
V gene: TRBV29-1
clone size: -
D gene: -

CDR3 protein: CATGRVAGGPGNTIYF
CDR3 DNA: TGTGCCACCGGCAGAGTCGCAGGGGGCCCTGGAAACACCATATATTTT
J gene: TRBJ1-3
V gene: TRBV15
clone size: -
D gene: TRBD1

CDR3 protein: CASSYRGGGNEKLFF
CDR3 DNA: TGTGCCAGCAGTTATCGAGGCGGAGGTAATGAAAAACTGTTTTTT
J gene: TRBJ1-4
V gene: TRBV6-2/TRBV6-3
clone size: -
D gene: -

CDR3 protein: CASSPDGRQPQHF
CDR3 DNA: TGTGCCAGCAGCCCTGACGGGAGGCAGCCCCAGCATTTT
J gene: TRBJ1-5
V gene: TRBV5-6
clone size: -
D gene: -

CDR3 protein: CASSKSPTVALNTEAFF
CDR3 DNA: TGTGCCAGTTCCAAATCCCCGACAGTCGCTCTGAACACTGAAGCTTTCTTT
J gene: TRBJ1-1
V gene: TRBV2
clone size: -
D gene: -

CDR3 protein: CASSFRQGGYGYTF
CDR3 DNA: TGTGCCAGCAGCTTCAGACAGGGTGGCTATGGCTACACCTTC
J gene: TRBJ1-2
V gene: TRBV11-3
clone size: -
D gene: TRBD1

CDR3 protein: CASSLWITGPGGETQYF
CDR3 DNA: TGTGCCAGCAGCTTATGGATTACGGGGCCGGGGGGAGAGACCCAGTACTTC
J gene: TRBJ2-5
V gene: TRBV7-9
clone size: -
D gene: TRBD2

CDR3 protein: CAIRGLAEYEQYF
CDR3 DNA: TGTGCCATCAGAGGACTAGCGGAATACGAGCAGTACTTC
J gene: TRBJ2-7
V gene: TRBV10-3
clone size: -
D gene: TRBD2

CDR3 protein: CASKGTGGDMNTEAFF
CDR3 DNA: TGTGCCAGCAAAGGGACAGGGGGGGACATGAACACTGAAGCTTTCTTT
J gene: TRBJ1-1
V gene: TRBV6-6
clone size: -
D gene: TRBD1

CDR3 protein: CASSSTRRGRVQPQHF
CDR3 DNA: TGTGCCAGCAGTTCCACTCGTAGGGGGAGGGTTCAGCCCCAGCATTTT
J gene: TRBJ1-5
V gene: TRBV28
clone size: -
D gene: -

CDR3 protein: CASSYPLGTSARQETQYF
CDR3 DNA: TGTGCCAGCAGTTACCCCCTTGGGACTAGCGCGCGGCAAGAGACCCAGTACTTC
J gene: TRBJ2-5
V gene: TRBV6-2/TRBV6-3
clone size: -
D gene: TRBD2

CDR3 protein: CASSIRGNQPQHF
CDR3 DNA: TGTGCCAGTAGTATAAGGGGTAATCAGCCCCAGCATTTT
J gene: TRBJ1-5
V gene: TRBV19
clone size: -
D gene: -

CDR3 protein: CASSPRLAGPSYNEQFF
CDR3 DNA: TGTGCCAGCAGCCCAAGACTAGCGGGACCGTCCTACAATGAGCAGTTCTTC
J gene: TRBJ2-1
V gene: TRBV7-6
clone size: -
D gene: TRBD2

CDR3 protein: CASSLFLAGVGPQFF
CDR3 DNA: TGTGCCAGCAGCCTTTTCCTAGCGGGAGTGGGACCACAGTTCTTC
J gene: TRBJ2-1
V gene: TRBV6-5
clone size: once
D gene: TRBD2

CDR3 protein: CASSQSTGAGNTIYF
CDR3 DNA: TGTGCCAGCAGCCAATCGACAGGGGCTGGAAACACCATATATTTT
J gene: TRBJ1-3
V gene: TRBV3-1/TRBV3-2
clone size: -
D gene: TRBD1

CDR3 protein: CAIRQTSGRWNEQFF
CDR3 DNA: TGTGCCATCAGGCAAACTAGCGGGAGGTGGAATGAGCAGTTCTTC
J gene: TRBJ2-1
V gene: TRBV10-3
clone size: -
D gene: TRBD2

CDR3 protein: CSVETGFGYTF
CDR3 DNA: TGCAGCGTTGAAACAGGGTTTGGCTACACCTTC
J gene: TRBJ1-2
V gene: TRBV29-1
clone size: -
D gene: -

CDR3 protein: CASSLAQETQYF
CDR3 DNA: TGCGCCAGCAGCTTGGCGCAAGAGACCCAGTACTTC
J gene: TRBJ2-5
V gene: TRBV5-1
clone size: -
D gene: -

CDR3 protein: CASTRDTQPTGGYTF
CDR3 DNA: TGCGCCAGCACACGGGACACCCAACCCACGGGGGGCTACACCTTC
J gene: TRBJ1-2
V gene: TRBV5-1
clone size: -
D gene: -

CDR3 protein: CASSFRGAGQPQHF
CDR3 DNA: TGTGCCAGCAGCTTTCGGGGAGCAGGTCAGCCCCAGCATTTT
J gene: TRBJ1-5
V gene: TRBV5-8
clone size: -
D gene: -

CDR3 protein: CASSIIDRTPLGYTF
CDR3 DNA: TGTGCCAGTAGTATTATCGACAGGACGCCCCTTGGCTACACCTTC
J gene: TRBJ1-2
V gene: TRBV19
clone size: -
D gene: -

CDR3 protein: CASTTGGGSTEAFF
CDR3 DNA: TGTGCCAGTACCACTGGCGGGGGGTCGACTGAAGCTTTCTTT
J gene: TRBJ1-1
V gene: TRBV19
clone size: -
D gene: -

CDR3 protein: CASSLYGELFF
CDR3 DNA: TGCGCCAGCAGCTTGTACGGGGAGCTGTTTTTT
J gene: TRBJ2-2
V gene: TRBV5-1
clone size: -
D gene: -

CDR3 protein: CASKRQVQETQYF
CDR3 DNA: TGTGCCAGCAAAAGGCAGGTCCAAGAGACCCAGTACTTC
J gene: TRBJ2-5
V gene: TRBV6-5
clone size: -
D gene: -

CDR3 protein: CASSYGQIYNEQFF
CDR3 DNA: TGTGCCAGCAGTTACGGACAGATTTACAATGAGCAGTTCTTC
J gene: TRBJ2-1
V gene: TRBV6-2/TRBV6-3
clone size: -
D gene: -

CDR3 protein: CASSGSSYEQYF
CDR3 DNA: TGTGCCAGCAGTGGCTCTAGCTACGAGCAGTACTTC
J gene: TRBJ2-7
V gene: TRBV25-1
clone size: -
D gene: -

CDR3 protein: CASSKTMAGGGLEQYF
CDR3 DNA: TGTGCCAGCAGCAAAACCATGGCCGGAGGGGGCCTCGAGCAGTACTTC
J gene: TRBJ2-7
V gene: TRBV7-2
clone size: -
D gene: -

CDR3 protein: CASSDPGRSDIQYF
CDR3 DNA: TGTGCCAGCAGTGACCCGGGGAGGTCAGACATTCAGTACTTC
J gene: TRBJ2-4
V gene: TRBV25-1
clone size: -
D gene: -

CDR3 protein: CASSLSTSRDGYTF
CDR3 DNA: TGCGCCAGCAGCTTGAGTACGTCCAGGGATGGCTACACCTTC
J gene: TRBJ1-2
V gene: TRBV5-1
clone size: -
D gene: -

CDR3 protein: CASSPPSGSQVAQYF
CDR3 DNA: TGTGCCAGCTCACCACCCAGCGGATCCCAAGTGGCCCAGTACTTC
J gene: TRBJ2-5
V gene: TRBV18
clone size: -
D gene: -

CDR3 protein: CASSVAGEPYNEQFF
CDR3 DNA: TGTGCCAGCAGCGTAGCGGGGGAACCATACAATGAGCAGTTCTTC
J gene: TRBJ2-1
V gene: TRBV9
clone size: -
D gene: -

CDR3 protein: CATTGPGADEKLFF
CDR3 DNA: TGTGCCACCACGGGTCCAGGGGCGGATGAAAAACTGTTTTTT
J gene: TRBJ1-4
V gene: TRBV6-5
clone size: -
D gene: -

CDR3 protein: CASSDPQGSQPQHF
CDR3 DNA: TGTGCCAGCAGTGACCCGCAGGGCTCTCAGCCCCAGCATTTT
J gene: TRBJ1-5
V gene: TRBV2
clone size: -
D gene: -

CDR3 protein: CASSIDRDRGSYTF
CDR3 DNA: TGTGCCAGTAGTATAGACCGAGACAGGGGTAGCTACACCTTC
J gene: TRBJ1-2
V gene: TRBV19
clone size: -
D gene: TRBD1

CDR3 protein: CAWSLGQGSNEQYF
CDR3 DNA: TGTGCCTGGAGTCTGGGACAGGGGTCCAACGAGCAGTACTTC
J gene: TRBJ2-7
V gene: TRBV30
clone size: -
D gene: TRBD1

CDR3 protein: CASSLVLGQGVANTEAFF
CDR3 DNA: TGTGCCAGCAGCTTAGTACTGGGACAGGGGGTAGCGAACACTGAAGCTTTCTTT
J gene: TRBJ1-1
V gene: TRBV11-2
clone size: few
D gene: TRBD1

CDR3 protein: CATSRQGDEKLFF
CDR3 DNA: TGTGCCACCAGCAGACAGGGCGATGAAAAACTGTTTTTT
J gene: TRBJ1-4
V gene: TRBV15
clone size: -
D gene: -

CDR3 protein: CASSYGLAGGYEQYF
CDR3 DNA: TGTGCCAGCAGCTACGGACTAGCGGGAGGATACGAGCAGTACTTC
J gene: TRBJ2-7
V gene: TRBV5-5
clone size: -
D gene: TRBD2

CDR3 protein: CASSQGRGSSYNEQFF
CDR3 DNA: TGCGCCAGCAGCCAAGGCCGCGGGAGCTCCTACAATGAGCAGTTCTTC
J gene: TRBJ2-1
V gene: TRBV4-1
clone size: -
D gene: TRBD2

CDR3 protein: CASSFGRQPQHF
CDR3 DNA: TGTGCCAGCAGTTTTGGGAGGCAGCCCCAGCATTTT
J gene: TRBJ1-5
V gene: TRBV12-3/TRBV12-4
clone size: few
D gene: -

CDR3 protein: CASSPRNILNTDTQYF
CDR3 DNA: TGTGCCAGCAGCCCACGAAATATCCTAAACACAGATACGCAGTATTTT
J gene: TRBJ2-3
V gene: TRBV11-3
clone size: -
D gene: -

CDR3 protein: CASSLQRDPHNEQFF
CDR3 DNA: TGTGCCAGCAGCCTTCAGCGGGACCCCCACAATGAGCAGTTCTTC
J gene: TRBJ2-1
V gene: TRBV9
clone size: -
D gene: TRBD2

CDR3 protein: CASSLRRDTEAFF
CDR3 DNA: TGTGCCAGCAGCCTTCGGAGGGACACTGAAGCTTTCTTT
J gene: TRBJ1-1
V gene: TRBV21-1
clone size: -
D gene: -

CDR3 protein: CASSEGQASSGNTIYF
CDR3 DNA: TGTGCCAGCAGTGAAGGACAGGCCAGCTCTGGAAACACCATATATTTT
J gene: TRBJ1-3
V gene: TRBV6-1
clone size: once
D gene: -